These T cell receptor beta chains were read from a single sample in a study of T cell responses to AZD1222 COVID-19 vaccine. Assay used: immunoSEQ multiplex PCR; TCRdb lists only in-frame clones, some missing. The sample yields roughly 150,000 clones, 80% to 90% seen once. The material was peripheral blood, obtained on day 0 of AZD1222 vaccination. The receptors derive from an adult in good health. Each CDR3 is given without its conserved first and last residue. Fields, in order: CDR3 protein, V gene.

CDR3: ASSPGVGSPLH; V: TRBV28
CDR3: ASSLSGSSYEQY; V: TRBV5-4
CDR3: ASRPPGQGEVDYGYT; V: TRBV5-4
CDR3: ASSPRPDQPQH; V: TRBV18
CDR3: ASSLVPDRDIMNTEAF; V: TRBV5-1
CDR3: ASSPLRSGGGNTIY; V: TRBV7-6
CDR3: ASSALQGREDGYT; V: TRBV9
CDR3: ASGDQPQH; V: TRBV12-3/TRBV12-4
CDR3: ASRSDANTGELF; V: TRBV6-4
CDR3: ASSAGQGLGETQY; V: TRBV11-2
CDR3: ASSVDGTESYEQY; V: TRBV9
CDR3: ASSLGSNYGYT; V: TRBV25-1
CDR3: ASGTRNQETQY; V: TRBV28
CDR3: ASSLIPNEKLF; V: TRBV5-4
CDR3: ASSLVGGGGAF; V: TRBV18
CDR3: SADGGGIGEQY; V: TRBV29-1
CDR3: ATSSPPGAMNTEAF; V: TRBV15
CDR3: ASSPQTGSDAYGYT; V: TRBV18
CDR3: ASSSGGVSQPQH; V: TRBV27
CDR3: ATSDRGGGETDTQY; V: TRBV24-1
CDR3: ASSIVEQGNQPQH; V: TRBV19
CDR3: ASSIGVNYGYT; V: TRBV19